This T cell receptor beta chain appears in the sequencing data of a study of control samples from healthy donors and cancer patients. This clone was counted a few times. Clones were read by immunoSEQ multiplex PCR, and TCRdb kept only the in-frame ones, dropping some. Among tens of thousands of clones listed, 87% were seen once. This CDR3 spans 15 amino acids. V lost 4 bases and J 0 bases, leaving 14 bases between the germline ends. Germline V gene lookup returns CDR1 SGHRS and CDR2 YFSETQ. Sequenced material: blood. The chain uses TRBV5-1 and TRBJ2-7; D remains ambiguous. The receptor was derived from a woman between 45 and 60 years old in good health. In nucleotides, the CDR3 is TGCGCCAGCAGCGCGGTGGCACCGATCTCCTACGAGCAGTACTTC. Translation: CASSAVAPISYEQYF.